The 17 T cell receptor beta chains presented below share a single source sample, sequenced in a study of T cells in Graves' hyperthyroidism and ophthalmopathy. RNA transcripts yielded amplified TCR beta CDR3 regions. TCR CDR3 regions were first amplified by RT-PCR with HTBI primers. MiXCR, run by TCRdb on the multiplex PCR reads, gives a single entry per CDR3 protein. The top ten hold about 45% of the sample, which has roughly 200,000 distinct CDR3 sequences, around 16% seen once. The sequenced sample consisted of blood. The receptors shown here come from a middle-aged man with Graves' hyperthyroidism.

The chain joins TRBV29-1 to TRBJ1-3, with D possibly TRBD1 on 6 matching bases. Germline CDR1 is SQVTM and CDR2 is ANQGSEA. Trimming removed 0 bases at V and 7 bases at J, with 13 bases between. CDR3 length equals 14 residues. CDR3 sequence (DNA): TGCAGCGTTGAAGATGAGGGGGAAGGGAACACCATATATTTT. Protein product: CSVEDEGEGNTIYF.

This clonotype was seen at least ten times. The chain uses TRBV9 and TRBJ2-3; D might be TRBD2 (5 bases). Germline lookup yields CDR1 SGDLS and CDR2 YYNGEE. The CDR3 extends over 16 amino acids. The V and J ends lost 3 bases and 6 bases respectively, with 20 bases between them. The CDR3 coding sequence is TGTGCCAGCAGCGCCGGGGATTCTTCCTTCACGGATACGCAGTATTTT. Its translation is CASSAGDSSFTDTQYF. The variable domain in full, with the rest retrieved from reference TRBV9 and TRBJ2-3, is DSGVTQTPKHLITATGQRVTLRCSPRSGDLSVYWYQQSLDQGLQFLIQYYNGEERAKGNILERFSAQQFPDLHSELNLSSLELGDSALYFCASSAGDSSFTDTQYFGPGTRLTVL.

This clonotype was found many times. This rearrangement joins TRBV5-1 to TRBJ1-3, with TRBD1 as a possible D gene (5 bases). This CDR3 is built from 15 residues. CDR1 is SGHRS and CDR2 is YFSETQ in the germline V gene. V dropped 0 bases and J dropped 4 bases, with 11 bases sitting between them. CDR3 in DNA: TGCGCCAGCAGCTTGGTGGCAGGGTACGGAAACACCATATATTTT. This encodes CASSLVAGYGNTIYF.

This clonotype was observed many times. This chain links TRBV7-9 with TRBJ2-3, with D tentatively TRBD1 (6 bases). The V gene's germline CDR1 is SEHNR and CDR2 FQNEAQ (reference sequence). The germline V and J ends were trimmed by 2 bases and 1 base, with 10 bases remaining between them. The CDR3 has 15 amino acids. CDR3 sequence (DNA): TGTGCCAGCAGCTTAATCAGGACAGGCACAGATACGCAGTATTTT. This encodes CASSLIRTGTDTQYF.

This clonotype was counted a single time. The CDR3 nucleotides are TGTGCCAGCAGCTCCCCCAGAACCCCAGCGGGGGGGCAAGATACGCAGTATTTT. Amino acids: CASSSPRTPAGGQDTQYF. This sequence joins TRBV7-8 and TRBJ2-3, with TRBD2 matching over 10 bases. With 4 bases clipped from V and 5 bases from J, the junction kept 15 bases outside the gene matches. The length of the CDR3 is 18 residues. Germline V CDR1 and CDR2: SGHVS, FQNEAQ.

This clonotype was found a few times. This rearrangement joins TRBV20-1 to TRBJ2-2, with 9 bases aligning to TRBD2. The CDR3 contains 14 residues. Per the germline V gene, CDR1 is DFQATT and CDR2 is SNEGSKA (reference sequence). Losses at the gene ends were 1 base for V and 7 bases for J; bases not matched to a gene: 4. CDR3 loop: CSARVLAGSGELFF. CDR3 nucleotides: TGCAGTGCTAGAGTCCTAGCGGGGAGCGGGGAGCTGTTTTTT.

This clonotype was recorded many times. The chain recombines TRBV7-8 with TRBJ2-1, with D possibly called TRBD1 or TRBD2 (6 bases each). The V and J ends lost 3 bases and 7 bases respectively, with 16 bases between them. The CDR3 has 15 residues. Per the germline V gene, CDR1 is SGHVS and CDR2 is FQNEAQ. The CDR3 DNA is TGTGCCAGCAGCTTGAGAGTGAGGGGGGATAATGAGCAGTTCTTC. It codes for CASSLRVRGDNEQFF.

The rearrangement links TRBV4-3 to TRBJ2-7; 12 bases align to TRBD1. V lost 0 bases, J lost 3 bases, and 18 bases stayed unmatched. This CDR3 has 21 amino acids. The germline V gene has CDR1 LGHNA and CDR2 YSLEER. CDR3 amino acids: CASSQDYLRAGTGGGNYEQYF. Written as DNA, the CDR3 is TGCGCCAGCAGCCAAGATTATCTCCGAGCCGGGACAGGGGGCGGAAACTACGAGCAGTACTTC.

Comment on this clonotype: This may come from a read error, since a much larger clone is one base off. As the CDR3 is not closed by the conserved phenylalanine or tryptophan, this likely results from a read error. CDR3 protein: CASSVQEADYNSPLHL. The CDR3 DNA follows: TGTGCCAGCAGTGTTCAGGAGGCAGACTATAATTCACCCCTCCACCTT. The gene calls are TRBV2 and TRBJ1-6; D remains unclear. Germline CDR1 and CDR2: SNHLY and FYNNEI. CDR3 size: 16 residues. Between the trimmed V and J ends, which lost 4 bases and 3 bases, there was a span of 13 bases.

Concerning this clonotype: A read error may explain this, as a much larger clone is one base away. The chain recombines TRBV28 with TRBJ2-2, with a weak D call TRBD2 (5 bases). The CDR3 length is 13 residues. Germline CDR1 reads MDHEN; CDR2 reads SYDVKM. This chain's CDR3 is CAFGPKATGEMFF. For the CDR3, the DNA is TGTGCATTCGGGCCAAAAGCCACCGGGGAGATGTTTTTT.

The chain combines TRBV27 with TRBJ2-7, with D possibly matching TRBD2 (7 bases). The CDR3 sequence is 13 residues long. Germline loops: CDR1 MNHEY, CDR2 SMNVEV (reference sequence). Between the trimmed V and J ends, which lost 7 bases and 2 bases, there was a span of 12 bases. CDR3 nucleotides: TGTGCCAGCAAGGGGGGAGGGACCTACGAGCAGTACTTC. Translated, it gives CASKGGGTYEQYF.

The table lists this clonotype with many counts. The chain has TRBV6-1 and TRBJ2-2; unclear D gene. This CDR3 comprises 14 residues. CDR1 is MNHNS, CDR2 SASEGT, per germline. V was shortened by 6 bases and J by 1 base, with 9 bases between the two germline ends. The CDR3 protein is CASRLLENTGELFF. CDR3 DNA: TGTGCCAGCAGGCTCCTCGAGAACACCGGGGAGCTGTTTTTT.

This clonotype was observed a handful of times. This chain joins TRBV6-2 or TRBV6-3 and TRBJ2-7, with 9 bases aligning to TRBD1. With 6 bases clipped from V and 5 bases from J, the junction kept 11 bases outside the gene matches. The CDR3 consists of 15 residues. Germline V lookup: CDR1 MNHEY, CDR2 SVGEGT. The CDR3 bases are TGTGCCAGCAGAGCTCTCGGGACAGGGATCCACGAGCAGTACTTC. Translated, it gives CASRALGTGIHEQYF.

The chain employs TRBV28 and TRBJ1-2; D is undetermined. The CDR3 has 11 residues. The ends were cut back, 8 bases at V and 5 bases at J, with 9 bases in the middle. Germline V gene data show CDR1 as MDHEN and CDR2 as SYDVKM. CDR3 sequence reads: CASRGEYGYTF. CDR3 coding DNA: TGTGCCAGCCGTGGGGAGTATGGCTACACCTTC.

The sample holds many counts of this clonotype. This sequence joins TRBV28 and TRBJ2-1; the match to TRBD1 covers 7 bases. The CDR3 totals 14 residues. V was clipped by 5 bases and J by 8 bases; unmatched bases: 9. CDR1 is MDHEN, CDR2 SYDVKM, per germline. DNA of the CDR3: TGTGCCAGCAGTCCTAGACAGGGTGTCTATGAGCAGTTCTTC. Translated: CASSPRQGVYEQFF.

Many counts were recorded for this clonotype. The chain employs TRBV29-1 and TRBJ2-1, with 9 bases lining up with TRBD1. The CDR3 totals 15 residues. Germline V CDR1 and CDR2: SQVTM, ANQGSEA. V trimming: 4 bases; J trimming: 6 bases; junction bases outside the gene matches: 10. CDR3: CSVAYGGQGFNEQFF. The CDR3 DNA sequence: TGCAGCGTTGCTTACGGGGGACAGGGTTTCAATGAGCAGTTCTTC.

This clonotype was counted a few times. A much bigger clone sits one base away, suggesting this may be a read error. The chain joins TRBV7-8 to TRBJ1-5; tentative D call: TRBD1 (5 bases). The CDR3 extends over 14 amino acids. CDR1 and CDR2 from the germline V gene are SGHVS and FQNEAQ. The CDR3 here is CARSVGGANQPQHF. CDR3 sequence (DNA): TGTGCCCGCAGCGTCGGGGGTGCCAATCAGCCCCAGCATTTT.